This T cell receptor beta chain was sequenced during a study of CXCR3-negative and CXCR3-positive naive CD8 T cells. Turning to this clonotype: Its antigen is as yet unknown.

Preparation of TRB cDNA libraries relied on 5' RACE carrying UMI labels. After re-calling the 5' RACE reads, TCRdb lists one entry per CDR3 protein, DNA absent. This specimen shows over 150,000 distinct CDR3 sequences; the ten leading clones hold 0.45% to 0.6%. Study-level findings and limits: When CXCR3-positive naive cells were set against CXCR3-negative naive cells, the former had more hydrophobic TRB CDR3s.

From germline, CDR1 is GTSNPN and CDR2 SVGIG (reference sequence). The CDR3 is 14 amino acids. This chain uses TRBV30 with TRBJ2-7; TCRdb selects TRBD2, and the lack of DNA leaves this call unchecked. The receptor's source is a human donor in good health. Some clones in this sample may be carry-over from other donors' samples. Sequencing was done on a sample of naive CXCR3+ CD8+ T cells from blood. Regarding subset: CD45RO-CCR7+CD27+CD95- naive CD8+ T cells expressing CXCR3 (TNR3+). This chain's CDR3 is CAWSVPNGGLEQYF.